This TCR beta chain emerged from a study of blood T cell repertoires in COVID-19. Whole-study context: Acute and convalescent COVID-19 specimens originated in the United States, Italy and Spain. From T cells, B-cell-depleted T cells, or PBMCs came the material, which was cDNA or gDNA.

The CDR3 covers 16 residues. Germline V gene sequence: CDR1 MNHEY, CDR2 SMNVEV (reference sequence). Trimming removed 3 bases at V and 7 bases at J, with 18 bases between. Original handling: Quantification of nucleated cells was approximated via reference gene primer amplification. Repertoires were generated with immunoSEQ multiplex PCR, while TCRdb's copy carries only in-frame clones and drops some. That table is the source of V, J and clone size, and D and trimming were worked out from the DNA. The sample has under 500,000 clones; 70% to 90% are singletons. The sequenced sample was PBMCs or T cells enriched from blood (not recorded which). The receptor's source is a young woman with acute COVID-19. V and J are TRBV27 and TRBJ1-4; tentatively, D is TRBD1 (5 bases). The CDR3 nucleotides read TGTGCCAGCAGTTTTACAGGACCACGGAGGGGTGAAAAACTGTTTTTT. This sequence encodes CASSFTGPRRGEKLFF.